This T cell receptor gamma chain was sequenced in a study of Vδ1+ human thymocytes. Alphabeta T cells were depleted, then CD3+ Vdelta1+ Vdelta2- thymocytes were FACS-sorted. Extracted RNA was reverse transcribed into cDNA. Multiplex PCR used pooled V-gene forward primers and a constant-region reverse primer to amplify CDR3s. TCRdb re-called clones from the multiplex PCR reads using CATT. The data contain about 27,000 gamma-chain clones, over 15% of them singletons. For this clone: Its antigen is undetermined.

The study's findings and limits: Thymic TRG and TRD repertoires appeared highly polyclonal.

Germline loops: CDR1 GITISATS, CDR2 ISYDGTV (reference sequence). The length of the CDR3 is 17 residues. V lost 0 bases and J lost 0; bases outside the gene matches: 11. V and J are TRGV9 and TRGJ1 or TRGJ2. The origin of this receptor is a boy under three years old who had congenital heart surgery. Sequenced: Vdelta1+ gamma-delta thymocytes from the thymus. Subset noted: FACS-sorted CD3+ TCRalphabeta- TCRVdelta1+ TCRVdelta2- thymocytes. The CDR3 loop reads CALWEVPSPPNYYKKLF. In nucleotides, the CDR3 is TGTGCCTTGTGGGAGGTGCCGAGCCCGCCGAATTATTATAAGAAACTCTTT.